The clone carrying this TCR beta chain was detected many times. This CDR3 has 14 amino acids. In germline, CDR1 is SNHLY, CDR2 FYNNEI. Between the trimmed V and J ends, which lost 4 bases and 7 bases, there was a span of 14 bases. The sample originates from a study of low-dose radiotherapy and immunotherapy resistance in tumors. Turning to the study itself: Per fraction, Cohort 1 was given 0.5 Gy every 2 weeks, for a total of 6.5 Gy. Intravenous administration to patients comprised nivolumab at 240 mg every two weeks and ipilimumab at 1 mg/kg every six weeks. Aspirin 300 mg was given orally each day for four cycles from cycle 1 day 1.

Alpha and beta chains were covered, as first-strand cDNA relied on TRAV- and TRBV-specific primers. TCR amplification ran approximately 20 PCR cycles using constant-region and V-primer adapter primers. TCRdb reprocessed the reads via MiXCR and lists one record per CDR3 protein. The sample lists almost 40,000 distinct CDR3 sequences; roughly 31% were seen once. Time point indicated: before trial treatment. The treatment that donors received included nivolumab, ipilimumab, aspirin, low-dose cyclophosphamide and low-dose radiotherapy. This clonotype was sampled from a male donor with gallbladder cancer. The sequenced sample was PBMCs, obtained before treatment. The chain joins TRBV2 to TRBJ2-1, with D perhaps TRBD2 (6 bases). As DNA, the CDR3 is TGTGCCAGCAGTGCCAGCGGGCCCTGGAATGAGCAGTTCTTC. Encoded protein: CASSASGPWNEQFF.